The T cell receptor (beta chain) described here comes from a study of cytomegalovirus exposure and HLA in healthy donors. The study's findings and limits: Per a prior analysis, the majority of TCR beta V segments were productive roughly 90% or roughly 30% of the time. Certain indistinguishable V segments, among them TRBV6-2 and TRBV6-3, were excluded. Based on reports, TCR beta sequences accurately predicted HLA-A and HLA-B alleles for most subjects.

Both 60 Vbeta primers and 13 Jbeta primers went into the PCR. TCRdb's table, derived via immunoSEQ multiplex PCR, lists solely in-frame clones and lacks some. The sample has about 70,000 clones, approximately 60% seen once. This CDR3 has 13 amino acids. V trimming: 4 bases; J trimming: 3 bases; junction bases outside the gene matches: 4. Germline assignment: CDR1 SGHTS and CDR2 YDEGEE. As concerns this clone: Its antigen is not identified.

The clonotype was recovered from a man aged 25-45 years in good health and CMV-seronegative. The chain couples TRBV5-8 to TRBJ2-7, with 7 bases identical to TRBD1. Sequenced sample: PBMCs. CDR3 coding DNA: TGTGCCAGCAGCCCCGACAGGGTCTACGAGCAGTACTTC. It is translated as CASSPDRVYEQYF.